This TCR beta chain derives from a study of blood T cell repertoires in COVID-19. Study in general: Sites across the United States, Italy and Spain contributed samples from acute and convalescent COVID-19. Sources were T cells, B-cell-depleted T cells, or PBMCs; the material itself was cDNA or gDNA.

Germline values: CDR1 MNHEY, CDR2 SVGAGI. Trimming left V 8 bases short and J 0 bases short, with 8 bases between. This CDR3 is built from 12 residues. Authors' processing steps: Researchers report that nucleated cell counts were estimated from reference gene primer amplification. Sequenced by immunoSEQ multiplex PCR; TCRdb stores in-frame clones only, minus some. From that table come the V and J calls and clone size; the DNA was used to work out D and trimming. The sample lists 25,000 to 30,000 clones, around nine tenths seen once, with around 8.2% in the top ten. The sequenced sample consisted of peripheral blood. The TCR originated in a man between 65 and 85 years old with active or convalescent COVID-19. This sequence joins TRBV6-5 and TRBJ2-7; D is perhaps TRBD1 (6 bases). The CDR3 spells CASRTVSYEQYV. CDR3 bases: TGTGCCAGCCGGACAGTCTCCTACGAGCAGTACGTC.